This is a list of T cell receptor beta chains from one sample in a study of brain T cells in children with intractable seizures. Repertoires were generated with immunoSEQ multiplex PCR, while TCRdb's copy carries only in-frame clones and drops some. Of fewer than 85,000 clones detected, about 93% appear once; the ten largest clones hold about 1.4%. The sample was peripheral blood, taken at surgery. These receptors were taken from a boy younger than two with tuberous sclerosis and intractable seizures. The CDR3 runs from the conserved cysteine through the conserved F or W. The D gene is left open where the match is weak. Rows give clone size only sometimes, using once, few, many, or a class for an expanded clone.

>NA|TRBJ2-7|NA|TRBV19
CASSIGTYEQYF
TGTGCCAGTAGTATAGGAACCTACGAGCAGTACTTC
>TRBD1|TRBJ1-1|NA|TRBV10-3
CAISEWLGDRGLMNTEAFF
TGTGCCATCAGTGAGTGGTTAGGGGACAGAGGACTCATGAACACTGAAGCTTTCTTT
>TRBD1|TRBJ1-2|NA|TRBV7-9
CASSLEDRGYTF
TGTGCCAGCAGCTTAGAGGACAGGGGCTACACCTTC
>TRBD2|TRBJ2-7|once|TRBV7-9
CASSLSQRGGSYEQYF
TGTGCCAGCAGCTTATCCCAGCGGGGGGGTTCCTACGAGCAGTACTTC
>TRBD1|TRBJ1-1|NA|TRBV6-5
CASSSWTGEHTEAFF
TGTGCCAGCAGTTCCTGGACAGGGGAGCACACTGAAGCTTTCTTT
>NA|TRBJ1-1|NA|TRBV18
CASSPGYRAGTEAFF
TGTGCCAGCTCACCAGGATACAGGGCGGGCACTGAAGCTTTCTTT
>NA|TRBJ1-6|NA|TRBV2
CASSENRALSSYNSPLHF
TGTGCCAGCAGTGAAAATCGCGCTCTAAGCTCCTATAATTCACCCCTCCACTTT
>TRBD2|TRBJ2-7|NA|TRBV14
CASSLAGGSYEQYF
TGTGCCAGCAGCCTAGCGGGAGGGTCATACGAGCAGTACTTC
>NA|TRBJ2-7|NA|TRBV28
CASSLSGFYEQYF
TGTGCCAGCAGTTTATCAGGGTTCTACGAGCAGTACTTC
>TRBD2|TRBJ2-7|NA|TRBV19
CASSYGASGSYEQYF
TGTGCCAGTAGTTATGGGGCTAGCGGTAGTTACGAGCAGTACTTC
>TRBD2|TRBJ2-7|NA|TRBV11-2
CASSPRMGLAGGQEQYF
TGTGCCAGCAGCCCGAGAATGGGACTAGCGGGAGGTCAGGAGCAGTACTTC
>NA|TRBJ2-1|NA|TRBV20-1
CSAIRNEQFF
TGCAGTGCTATCCGCAATGAGCAGTTCTTC
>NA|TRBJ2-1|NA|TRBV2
CASSESGYNEQFF
TGTGCCAGCAGTGAGTCCGGCTACAATGAGCAGTTCTTC
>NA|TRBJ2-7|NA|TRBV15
CATSRRESYEQYF
TGTGCCACCAGCAGAAGAGAGTCCTACGAGCAGTACTTC
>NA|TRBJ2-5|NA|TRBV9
CASSVAEGETQYF
TGTGCCAGCAGCGTAGCGGAGGGAGAGACCCAGTACTTC
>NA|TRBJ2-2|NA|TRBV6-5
CASSYSAGELFF
TGTGCCAGCAGTTACTCAGCCGGGGAGCTGTTTTTT
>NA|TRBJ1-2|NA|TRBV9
CASSGDGFNYGYTF
TGTGCCAGCAGCGGGGACGGGTTTAACTATGGCTACACCTTC
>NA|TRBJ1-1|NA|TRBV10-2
CATRHTGTEAFF
TGCGCCACGAGACACACAGGGACTGAAGCTTTCTTT
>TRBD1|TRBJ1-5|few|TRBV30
CAWSPGQGEGNQPQHF
TGTGCCTGGAGCCCAGGACAGGGGGAGGGCAATCAGCCCCAGCATTTT
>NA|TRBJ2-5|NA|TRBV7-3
CASSHQETQYF
TGTGCCAGCAGCCATCAAGAGACCCAGTACTTC
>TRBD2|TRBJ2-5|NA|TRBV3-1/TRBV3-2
CASSHNSGRGETQYF
TGTGCCAGCAGCCATAATAGCGGGAGGGGAGAGACCCAGTACTTC
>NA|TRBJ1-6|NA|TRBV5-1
CASSADGRRNSPLHF
TGCGCCAGCAGCGCAGACGGGCGGAGAAATTCACCCCTCCACTTT
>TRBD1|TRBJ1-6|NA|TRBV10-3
CATTRGRDRPGAYNSPLHF
TGTGCCACAACCAGGGGGAGGGACAGACCTGGGGCCTATAATTCACCCCTCCACTTT
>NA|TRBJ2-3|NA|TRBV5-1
CASSFLDLITDTQYF
TGCGCCAGCAGCTTTCTGGACCTCATCACAGATACGCAGTATTTT
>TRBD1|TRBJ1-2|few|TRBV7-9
CASSLGQGAHGYTF
TGTGCCAGCAGCTTAGGGCAGGGGGCTCATGGCTACACCTTC
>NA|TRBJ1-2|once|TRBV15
CATSREGFGNYGYTF
TGTGCCACCAGCAGAGAAGGATTTGGTAACTATGGCTACACCTTC
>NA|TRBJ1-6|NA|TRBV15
CATSTTYYSPLHF
TGTGCCACGTCGACGACCTACTATTCACCCCTCCACTTT
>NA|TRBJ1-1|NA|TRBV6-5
CATTYGAEAFF
TGTGCCACCACCTATGGAGCTGAAGCTTTCTTT
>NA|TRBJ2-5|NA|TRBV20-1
CSARAETQYF
TGCAGTGCTAGAGCCGAGACCCAGTACTTC
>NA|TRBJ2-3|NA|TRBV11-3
CASRHHTRDTQYF
TGTGCCAGCCGCCATCACACTAGGGATACGCAGTATTTT
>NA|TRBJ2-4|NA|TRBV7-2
CASSPRGGGNIQYF
TGTGCCAGCAGCCCGAGGGGTGGGGGTAACATTCAGTACTTC
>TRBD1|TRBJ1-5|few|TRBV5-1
CASSTGQGDQPQHF
TGCGCCAGCAGCACCGGACAGGGAGATCAGCCCCAGCATTTT
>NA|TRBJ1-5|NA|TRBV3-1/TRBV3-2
CASSPDGQVNQPQHF
TGTGCCAGCAGCCCAGACGGGCAGGTGAATCAGCCCCAGCATTTT
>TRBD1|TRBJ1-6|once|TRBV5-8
CASSSRDRLHSNSPLHF
TGTGCCAGCAGTTCCCGGGACAGGCTCCACTCTAATTCACCCCTCCACTTT
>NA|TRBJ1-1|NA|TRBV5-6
CASSFMDTEAFF
TGTGCCAGCAGCTTTATGGACACTGAAGCTTTCTTT
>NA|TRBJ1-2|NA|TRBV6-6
CASRLVDGYTF
TGTGCCAGCAGGCTGGTGGATGGCTACACCTTC
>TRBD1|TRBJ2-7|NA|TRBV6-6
CASSKPRDSSYEQYF
TGTGCCAGCAGTAAACCGAGGGACAGTTCCTACGAGCAGTACTTC
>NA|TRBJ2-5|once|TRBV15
CATSRESGVETQYF
TGTGCCACCAGCAGAGAAAGTGGCGTGGAGACCCAGTACTTC
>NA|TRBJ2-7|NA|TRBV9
CASSEGHPYEQYF
TGTGCCAGCAGCGAGGGACACCCCTACGAGCAGTACTTC
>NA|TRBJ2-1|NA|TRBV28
CASSRTSPLEQFF
TGTGCCAGCAGCCGCACAAGTCCCCTGGAGCAGTTCTTC
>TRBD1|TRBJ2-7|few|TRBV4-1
CASSHATGSYEQYF
TGCGCCAGCAGCCATGCGACAGGGTCCTACGAGCAGTACTTC